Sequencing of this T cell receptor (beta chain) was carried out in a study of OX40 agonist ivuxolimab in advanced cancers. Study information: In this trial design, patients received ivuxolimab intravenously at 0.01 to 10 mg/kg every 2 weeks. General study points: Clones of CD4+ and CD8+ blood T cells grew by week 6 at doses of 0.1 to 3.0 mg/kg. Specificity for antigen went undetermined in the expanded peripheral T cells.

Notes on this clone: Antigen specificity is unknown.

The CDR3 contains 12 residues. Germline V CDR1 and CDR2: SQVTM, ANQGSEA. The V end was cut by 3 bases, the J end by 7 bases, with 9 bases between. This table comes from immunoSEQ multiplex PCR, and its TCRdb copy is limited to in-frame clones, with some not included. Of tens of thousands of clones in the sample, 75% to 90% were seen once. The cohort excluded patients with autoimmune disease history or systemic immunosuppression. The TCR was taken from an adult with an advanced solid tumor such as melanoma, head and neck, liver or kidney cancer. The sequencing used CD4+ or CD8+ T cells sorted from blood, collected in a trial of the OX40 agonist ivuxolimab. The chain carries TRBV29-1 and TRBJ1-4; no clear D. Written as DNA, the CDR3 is TGCAGCGTTGAGGGCGAGGGTGAAAAACTGTTTTTT. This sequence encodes CSVEGEGEKLFF.